The TCR beta chain under discussion was sequenced for a study of blood T cell repertoires in COVID-19. Study background: Material from acute and convalescent COVID-19 was sourced from the United States, Italy and Spain. T cells, B-cell-depleted T cells, or PBMCs supplied cDNA or gDNA.

A few counts support this clone. Authors' methods: Estimates of nucleated cell counts were drawn from the amplification of reference gene primers. Assay used: immunoSEQ multiplex PCR; TCRdb lists only in-frame clones, some missing. V, J and clone size were drawn from that table, and D and trimming were deduced from the DNA. The profile shows some 38,000 clones, over 80% of them singletons. The source material was peripheral blood. The clonotype was recovered from a woman in her twenties or thirties in a cohort sampled during active COVID-19.

CDR3 nucleotides: TGTGCCAGCAGCTCAGGGACAGGGGTGAGTCAGCCCCAGCATTTT. It translates to CASSSGTGVSQPQHF. The chain joins TRBV7-9 to TRBJ1-5, with 10 bases fitting TRBD1. Per the germline V gene, CDR1 is SEHNR and CDR2 is FQNEAQ (reference sequence). Unmatched junction bases numbered 6, after V lost 4 bases and J lost 6 bases. The CDR3 spans 15 residues. Looking up the rest from reference TRBV7-9 and TRBJ1-5 gives the full variable domain: DTGVSQNPRHKITKRGQNVTFRCDPISEHNRLYWYRQTLGQGPEFLTYFQNEAQLEKSRLLSDRFSAERPKGSFSTLEIQRTEQGDSAMYLCASSSGTGVSQPQHFGDGTRLSIL.